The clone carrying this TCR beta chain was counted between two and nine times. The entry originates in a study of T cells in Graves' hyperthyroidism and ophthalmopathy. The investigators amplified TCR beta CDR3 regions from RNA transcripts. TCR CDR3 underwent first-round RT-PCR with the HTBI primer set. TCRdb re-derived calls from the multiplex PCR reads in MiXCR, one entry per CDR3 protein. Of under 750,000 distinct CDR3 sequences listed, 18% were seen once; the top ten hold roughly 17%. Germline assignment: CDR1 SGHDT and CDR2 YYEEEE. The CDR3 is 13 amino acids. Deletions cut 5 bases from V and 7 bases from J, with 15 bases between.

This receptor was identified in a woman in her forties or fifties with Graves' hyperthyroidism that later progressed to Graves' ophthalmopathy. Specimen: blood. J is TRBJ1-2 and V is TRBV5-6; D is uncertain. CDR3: CASSFDPAGGYTF. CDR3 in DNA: TGTGCCAGCAGTTTTGACCCCGCCGGTGGCTACACCTTC.